This T cell receptor beta chain was observed in a study of blood T cell repertoires in COVID-19. The V gene lost 4 bases and the J gene lost 5 bases, with 6 bases spanning the gap. Per germline, CDR1 MNHEY and CDR2 SVGEGT. The CDR3 has 11 residues. Data came from immunoSEQ multiplex PCR; TCRdb stores just in-frame clones and leaves some out. Of around 160,000 clones listed, about 84% were seen once; the top ten hold 10% to 15%. This sequence was found in a man in his 60s with active or convalescent COVID-19. The rearrangement uses TRBV6-2 or TRBV6-3 and TRBJ2-7; no definite D call. The sequencing input was peripheral blood. CDR3 loop: CASSFGDEQYF. DNA of the CDR3: TGTGCCAGCAGTTTCGGAGACGAGCAGTACTTC.